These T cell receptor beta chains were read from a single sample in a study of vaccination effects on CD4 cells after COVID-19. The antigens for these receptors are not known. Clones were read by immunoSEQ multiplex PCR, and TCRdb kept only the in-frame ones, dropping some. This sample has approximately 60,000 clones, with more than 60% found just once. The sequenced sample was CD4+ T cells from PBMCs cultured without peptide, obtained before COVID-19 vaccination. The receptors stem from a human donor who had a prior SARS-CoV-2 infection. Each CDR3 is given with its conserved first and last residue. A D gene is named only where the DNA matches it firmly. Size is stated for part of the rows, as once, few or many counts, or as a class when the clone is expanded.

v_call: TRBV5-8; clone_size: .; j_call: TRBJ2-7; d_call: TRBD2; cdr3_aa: CASSFNPSGRASSYEQYF; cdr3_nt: TGTGCCAGCAGCTTTAATCCTAGCGGGAGGGCGAGCTCCTACGAGCAGTACTTC
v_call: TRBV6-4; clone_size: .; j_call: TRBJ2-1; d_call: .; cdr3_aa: CASSRDSYNEQFF; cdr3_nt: TGTGCCAGCAGTCGTGACTCTTACAATGAGCAGTTCTTC
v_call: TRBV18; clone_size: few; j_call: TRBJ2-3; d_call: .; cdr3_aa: CASSPPVGRHTDTQYF; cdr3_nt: TGTGCCAGCTCACCACCGGTAGGGAGACACACAGATACGCAGTATTTT
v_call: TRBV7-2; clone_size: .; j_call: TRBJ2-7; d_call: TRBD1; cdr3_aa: CASSLARGYEQYF; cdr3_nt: TGTGCCAGCAGCTTGGCCAGGGGGTACGAGCAGTACTTC
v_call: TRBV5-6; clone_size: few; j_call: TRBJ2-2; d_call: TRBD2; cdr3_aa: CASSRTSPGELFF; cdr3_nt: TGTGCCAGCAGCCGGACTAGCCCCGGGGAGCTGTTTTTT
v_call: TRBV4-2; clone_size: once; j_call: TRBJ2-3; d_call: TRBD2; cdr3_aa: CASSQDRLAGGPTDTQYF; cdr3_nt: TGTGCCAGCAGCCAAGATCGACTAGCGGGGGGGCCCACAGATACGCAGTATTTT
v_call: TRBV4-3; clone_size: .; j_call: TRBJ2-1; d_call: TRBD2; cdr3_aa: CASSPRAGLGFYNEQFF; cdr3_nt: TGCGCCAGCAGCCCACGAGCGGGACTAGGGTTCTACAATGAGCAGTTCTTC
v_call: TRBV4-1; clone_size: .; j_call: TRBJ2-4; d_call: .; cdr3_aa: CASSQTPAGRNKNIQYF; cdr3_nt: TGCGCCAGCAGCCAAACCCCCGCCGGGAGAAACAAAAACATTCAGTACTTC
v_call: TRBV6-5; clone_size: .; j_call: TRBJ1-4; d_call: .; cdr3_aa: CASSISGPRDEKLFF; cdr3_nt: TGTGCCAGCAGTATTTCAGGGCCCAGGGATGAAAAACTGTTTTTT
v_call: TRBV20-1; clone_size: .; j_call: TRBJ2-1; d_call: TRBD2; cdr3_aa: CSASLGLASDEQFF; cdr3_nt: TGCAGTGCTAGTCTGGGACTAGCGTCTGATGAGCAGTTCTTC
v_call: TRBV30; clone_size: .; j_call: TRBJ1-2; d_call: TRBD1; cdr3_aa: CAWSVRGNYGYTF; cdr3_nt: TGTGCCTGGAGCGTCAGGGGGAACTATGGCTACACCTTC
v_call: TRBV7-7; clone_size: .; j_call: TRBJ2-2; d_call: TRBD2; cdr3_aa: CASSLAAGGPSATGELFF; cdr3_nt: TGTGCTAGCAGCTTAGCAGCGGGGGGCCCTTCTGCCACCGGGGAGCTGTTTTTT
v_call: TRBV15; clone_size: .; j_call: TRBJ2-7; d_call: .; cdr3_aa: CATSRAIAEYEQYF; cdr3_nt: TGTGCCACCAGCAGAGCGATAGCAGAGTACGAGCAGTACTTC
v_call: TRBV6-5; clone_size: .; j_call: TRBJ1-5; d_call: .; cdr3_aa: CASKGTAGEQPQHF; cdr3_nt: TGTGCCAGCAAAGGGACCGCAGGTGAACAGCCCCAGCATTTT
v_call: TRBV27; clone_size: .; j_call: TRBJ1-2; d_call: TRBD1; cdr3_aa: CASSLRQGAYGYTF; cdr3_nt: TGTGCCAGCAGTTTAAGACAGGGGGCCTATGGCTACACCTTC
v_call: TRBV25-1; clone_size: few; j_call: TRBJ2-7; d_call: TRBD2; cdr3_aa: CASSPTGASGSGEQYF; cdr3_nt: TGTGCCAGCAGCCCCACCGGGGCTAGCGGGAGTGGCGAGCAGTACTTC
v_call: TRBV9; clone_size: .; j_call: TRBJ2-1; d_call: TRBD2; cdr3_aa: CASSVGLAGVGEQFF; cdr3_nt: TGTGCCAGCAGCGTAGGGCTAGCGGGAGTAGGTGAGCAGTTCTTC
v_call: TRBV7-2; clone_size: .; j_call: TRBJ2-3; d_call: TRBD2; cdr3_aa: CASSFPAGGITDTQYF; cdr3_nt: TGTGCCAGCAGCTTTCCAGCGGGGGGAATCACAGATACGCAGTATTTT
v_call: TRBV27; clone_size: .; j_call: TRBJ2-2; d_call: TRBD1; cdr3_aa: CASSRTGGAFGELFF; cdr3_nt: TGTGCCAGCAGTCGGACAGGGGGCGCGTTTGGGGAGCTGTTTTTT
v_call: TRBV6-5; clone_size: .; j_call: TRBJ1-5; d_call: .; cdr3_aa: CASSSRTDNQPQHF; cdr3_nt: TGTGCCAGCAGTTCCCGGACGGACAATCAGCCCCAGCATTTT
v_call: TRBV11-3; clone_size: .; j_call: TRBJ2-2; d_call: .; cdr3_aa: CASSQDWGRGNTGELFF; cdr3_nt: TGTGCCAGCAGCCAGGATTGGGGAAGGGGAAACACCGGGGAGCTGTTTTTT
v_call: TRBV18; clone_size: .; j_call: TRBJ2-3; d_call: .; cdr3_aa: CASSPGSGGFTDTQYF; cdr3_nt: TGTGCCAGCTCACCAGGTAGCGGAGGTTTCACAGATACGCAGTATTTT
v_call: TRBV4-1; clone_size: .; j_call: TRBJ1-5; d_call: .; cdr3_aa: CASSQDEGYHQPQHF; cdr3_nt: TGCGCCAGCAGCCAAGATGAGGGATACCATCAGCCCCAGCATTTT
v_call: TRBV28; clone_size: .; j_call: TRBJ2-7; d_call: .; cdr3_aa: CASRSWSGSYEQYF; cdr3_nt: TGTGCCAGCCGGTCGTGGTCAGGATCGTACGAGCAGTACTTC
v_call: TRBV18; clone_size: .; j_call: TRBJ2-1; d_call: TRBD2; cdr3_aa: CASSKTSGLDNEQFF; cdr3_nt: TGTGCCAGCTCAAAGACTAGCGGGCTAGACAATGAGCAGTTCTTC
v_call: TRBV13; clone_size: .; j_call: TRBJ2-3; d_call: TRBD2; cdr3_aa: CASRHARTSGGKTDTQYF; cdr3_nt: TGTGCCAGCAGGCATGCGCGGACTAGCGGGGGGAAGACAGATACGCAGTATTTT
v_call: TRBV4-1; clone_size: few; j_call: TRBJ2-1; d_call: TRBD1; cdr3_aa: CASSLRDRVNNEQFF; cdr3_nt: TGCGCCAGCAGCCTTCGGGACAGGGTAAATAATGAGCAGTTCTTC
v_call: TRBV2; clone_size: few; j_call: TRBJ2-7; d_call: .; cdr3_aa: CASSKDRFSYEQYF; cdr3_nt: TGTGCCAGCAGTAAAGACAGATTCTCCTACGAGCAGTACTTC
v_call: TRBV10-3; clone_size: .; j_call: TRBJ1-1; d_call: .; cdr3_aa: CAISESTTYTEAFF; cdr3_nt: TGTGCCATCAGTGAGTCAACTACCTACACTGAAGCTTTCTTT
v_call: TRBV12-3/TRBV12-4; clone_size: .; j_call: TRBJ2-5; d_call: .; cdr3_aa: CASSLALSETQYF; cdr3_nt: TGTGCCAGCAGTTTAGCGCTAAGTGAGACCCAGTACTTC
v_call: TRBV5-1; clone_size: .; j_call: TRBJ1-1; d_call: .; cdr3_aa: CASSWTRENTEAFF; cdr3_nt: TGCGCCAGCAGCTGGACACGGGAGAACACTGAAGCTTTCTTT
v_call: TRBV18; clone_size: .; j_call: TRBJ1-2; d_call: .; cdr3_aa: CASSPDGGWGDYGYTF; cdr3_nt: TGTGCCAGCTCACCGGACGGGGGATGGGGGGACTATGGCTACACCTTC
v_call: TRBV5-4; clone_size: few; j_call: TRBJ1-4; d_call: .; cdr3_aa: CASSERVGDEKLFF; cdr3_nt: TGTGCCAGCAGCGAACGGGTCGGGGACGAAAAACTGTTTTTT
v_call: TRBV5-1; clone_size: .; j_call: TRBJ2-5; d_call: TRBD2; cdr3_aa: CASSLGSSGQETQYF; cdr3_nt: TGCGCCAGCAGCTTGGGGTCTAGCGGACAAGAGACCCAGTACTTC
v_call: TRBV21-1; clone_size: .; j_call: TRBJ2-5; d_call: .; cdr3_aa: CASSSQETQYF; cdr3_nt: TGTGCCAGCAGCTCCCAAGAGACCCAGTACTTC
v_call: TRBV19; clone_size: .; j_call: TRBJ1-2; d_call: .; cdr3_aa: CASSWPENYGYTF; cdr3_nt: TGTGCCAGTAGCTGGCCAGAAAACTATGGCTACACCTTC
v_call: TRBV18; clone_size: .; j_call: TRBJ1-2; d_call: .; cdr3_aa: CASSSSGPTGGYTF; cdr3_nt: TGTGCCAGCTCATCCTCAGGGCCCACGGGAGGCTACACCTTC
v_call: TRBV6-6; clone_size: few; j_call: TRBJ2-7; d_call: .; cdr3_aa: CASRFDSLYEQYF; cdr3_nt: TGTGCCAGCAGATTCGACAGTCTCTACGAGCAGTACTTC
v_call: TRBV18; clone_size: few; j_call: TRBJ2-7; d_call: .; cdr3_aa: CASSPRRAQSYEQYF; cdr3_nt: TGTGCCAGCTCACCTCGACGTGCGCAATCCTACGAGCAGTACTTC
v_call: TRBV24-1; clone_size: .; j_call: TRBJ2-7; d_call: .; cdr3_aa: CATLYGFSYEQYF; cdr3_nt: TGTGCCACCCTCTATGGGTTCTCCTACGAGCAGTACTTC
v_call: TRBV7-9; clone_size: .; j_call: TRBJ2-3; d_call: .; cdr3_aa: CASSPGDPTDTQYF; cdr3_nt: TGTGCCAGCAGCCCTGGGGACCCAACAGATACGCAGTATTTT
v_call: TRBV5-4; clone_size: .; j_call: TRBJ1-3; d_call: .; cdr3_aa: CASSDLRGSGNTIYF; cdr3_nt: TGTGCCAGCAGTGACTTGAGGGGCTCTGGAAACACCATATATTTT
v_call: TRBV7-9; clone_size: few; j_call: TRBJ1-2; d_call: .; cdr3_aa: CASSPQGSGYGYTF; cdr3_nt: TGTGCCAGCAGCCCCCAAGGGTCGGGGTATGGCTACACCTTC
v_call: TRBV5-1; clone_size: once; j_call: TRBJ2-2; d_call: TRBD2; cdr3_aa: CASSSKLAGTNTGELFF; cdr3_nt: TGCGCCAGCAGCTCAAAACTAGCGGGGACAAACACCGGGGAGCTGTTTTTT
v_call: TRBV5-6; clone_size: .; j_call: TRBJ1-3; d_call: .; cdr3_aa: CASSLLPVLSGNTIYF; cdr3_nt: TGTGCCAGCAGCTTATTGCCGGTCCTCTCTGGAAACACCATATATTTT
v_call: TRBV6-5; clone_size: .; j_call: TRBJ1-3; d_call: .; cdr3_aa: CASSYTLGNTIYF; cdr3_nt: TGTGCCAGCAGTTACACGCTTGGAAACACCATATATTTT
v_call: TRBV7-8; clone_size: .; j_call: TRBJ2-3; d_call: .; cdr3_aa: CASSFGEISTDTQYF; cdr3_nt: TGTGCCAGCAGCTTTGGGGAGATCAGCACAGATACGCAGTATTTT
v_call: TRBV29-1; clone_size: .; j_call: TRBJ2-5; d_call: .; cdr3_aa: CSVEEVQSQETQYF; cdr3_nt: TGCAGCGTTGAAGAGGTACAGAGCCAAGAGACCCAGTACTTC
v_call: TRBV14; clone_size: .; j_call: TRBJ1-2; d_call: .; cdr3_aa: CASSQRLYGYTF; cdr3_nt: TGTGCCAGCAGCCAAAGGCTATATGGCTACACCTTC
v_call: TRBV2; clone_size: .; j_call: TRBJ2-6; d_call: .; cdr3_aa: CASEEGVAGANVLTF; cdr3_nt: TGTGCCAGCGAGGAAGGGGTGGCGGGGGCCAACGTCCTGACTTTC
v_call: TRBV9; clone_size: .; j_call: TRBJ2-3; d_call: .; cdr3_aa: CASSVEAGSSATDTQYF; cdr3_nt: TGTGCCAGCAGCGTAGAGGCTGGTTCTAGCGCCACAGATACGCAGTATTTT
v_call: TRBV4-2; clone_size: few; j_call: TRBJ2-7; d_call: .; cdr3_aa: CASRWAGSHYEQYF; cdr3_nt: TGTGCCAGCCGATGGGCGGGTTCCCACTACGAGCAGTACTTC
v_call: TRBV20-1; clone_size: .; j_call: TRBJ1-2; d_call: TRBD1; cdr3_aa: CSASFAGGYGYTF; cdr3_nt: TGCAGTGCTAGTTTTGCAGGGGGTTATGGCTACACCTTC
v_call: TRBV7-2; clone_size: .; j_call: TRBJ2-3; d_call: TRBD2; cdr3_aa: CASSNMGGTDTQYF; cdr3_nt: TGTGCCAGCAGCAATATGGGGGGGACAGATACGCAGTATTTT
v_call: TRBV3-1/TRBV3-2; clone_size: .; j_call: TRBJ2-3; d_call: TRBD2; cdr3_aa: CASSPSSGRTDTQYF; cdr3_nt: TGTGCCAGCAGCCCGTCTAGCGGGCGCACAGATACGCAGTATTTT
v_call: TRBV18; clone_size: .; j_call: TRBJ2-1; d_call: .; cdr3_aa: CASSPPGRGAFNEQFF; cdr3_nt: TGTGCCAGCTCACCACCGGGACGGGGGGCGTTCAATGAGCAGTTCTTC
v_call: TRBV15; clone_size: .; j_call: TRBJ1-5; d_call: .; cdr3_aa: CATSPNGQPQHF; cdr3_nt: TGTGCCACCAGCCCCAACGGGCAGCCCCAGCATTTT